One sample yielded the 29 T cell receptor beta chains listed below, sequenced in a study of blood T cell repertoires in COVID-19. Assay: immunoSEQ multiplex PCR; the TCRdb copy retains only in-frame clones and omits some. The sample lists around 260,000 clones; more than 90% were seen once. The sequencing input was peripheral blood. These TCRs come from a person aged 18-35 years with COVID-19, enrolled during active disease.

The J gene is TRBJ1-2, the V gene TRBV2; TRBD1 agrees at 10 bases. V shed 6 bases, J shed 3 bases, and the junction held 4 bases outside the gene matches. The CDR3 is made up of 14 amino acids. Germline V gives CDR1 SNHLY, CDR2 FYNNEI. The CDR3 sequence is CASRDRGPDYGYTF. DNA for the CDR3: TGTGCCAGCAGAGACAGGGGGCCTGACTATGGCTACACCTTC. Complete variable domain (other parts from reference TRBV2 and TRBJ1-2): EPEVTQTPSHQVTQMGQEVILRCVPISNHLYFYWYRQILGQKVEFLVSFYNNEISEKSEIFDDQFSVERPDGSNFTLKIRSTKLEDSAMYFCASRDRGPDYGYTFGSGTRLTVV.

The V and J genes are TRBV19 and TRBJ1-2; D unresolved. Germline loops: CDR1 LNHDA, CDR2 SQIVND (reference sequence). This CDR3 contains 16 residues. V was clipped by 3 bases and J by 8 bases, with 22 bases between them. The CDR3 nucleotides read TGTGCCAGTAGTATCGGGTCCGGACTCCTTTTCTCCGGCTACACCTTC. This encodes CASSIGSGLLFSGYTF.

The chain uses TRBV4-1 and TRBJ1-5; TRBD1 matches 10 bases. Germline-derived CDR1 and CDR2 are MGHRA and YSYEKL. The CDR3 is 15 amino acids. The V segment lost 4 bases and the J segment 5 bases; nucleotides outside the gene matches: 5. CDR3 sequence (DNA): TGCGCCAGCAGCCTCATAGGACAGGGGGATCAGCCCCAGCATTTT. Translating gives CASSLIGQGDQPQHF.

This chain joins TRBV19 and TRBJ2-1; maybe TRBD1 (5 bases). Trimming took off 3 bases at V and 7 bases at J, with 13 bases between the two ends. This CDR3 spans 14 amino acids. Germline V gives CDR1 LNHDA, CDR2 SQIVND (reference sequence). The CDR3 here is CASSIYGQGNEQFF. CDR3 nucleotide sequence: TGTGCCAGTAGTATCTATGGGCAGGGTAATGAGCAGTTCTTC. Full variable domain (missing parts from reference TRBV19 and TRBJ2-1): DGGITQSPKYLFRKEGQNVTLSCEQNLNHDAMYWYRQDPGQGLRLIYYSQIVNDFQKGDIAEGYSVSREKKESFPLTVTSAQKNPTAFYLCASSIYGQGNEQFFGPGTRLTVL.

This clone was recorded a few times. This chain links TRBV5-1 with TRBJ2-2, with TRBD2 matching over 8 bases. CDR1 and CDR2 (germline): SGHRS, YFSETQ. The V segment lost 2 bases and the J segment 2 bases; nucleotides outside the gene matches: 5. This CDR3 has 16 amino acids. The CDR3 sequence is CASSLRGGPNTGELFF. CDR3 sequence (DNA): TGCGCCAGCAGCTTACGCGGGGGGCCCAACACCGGGGAGCTGTTTTTT. Looking up the rest from reference TRBV5-1 and TRBJ2-2 gives the full variable domain: KAGVTQTPRYLIKTRGQQVTLSCSPISGHRSVSWYQQTPGQGLQFLFEYFSETQRNKGNFPGRFSGRQFSNSRSEMNVSTLELGDSALYLCASSLRGGPNTGELFFGEGSRLTVL.

As for this clone: The sample contains more than one DNA sequence encoding this CDR3. The chain employs TRBV19 and TRBJ2-1; D uncertain. Germline loops: CDR1 LNHDA, CDR2 SQIVND (reference sequence). Trimming pared 6 bases from V and 0 bases from J, leaving 6 bases between. This CDR3 is built from 13 residues. For the CDR3, the DNA is TGTGCCAGTAGCTACTCCTCCTACAATGAGCAGTTCTTC. This encodes CASSYSSYNEQFF.

The CDR3 DNA is TGTGCCAGTAGTATAGGAGGGACTCCGGGAAATCAGCCCCAGCATTTT. Amino acid sequence: CASSIGGTPGNQPQHF. The chain has TRBV19 and TRBJ1-5; tentative D call: TRBD1 (5 bases). Trimming pared 1 base from V and 4 bases from J, leaving 14 bases between. The germline CDR1 and CDR2 sequences are LNHDA and SQIVND (reference sequence). The CDR3 consists of 16 residues.

The chain combines TRBV10-3 with TRBJ2-2, with D perhaps TRBD1 (6 bases). This CDR3 spans 15 amino acids. Trimming pared 6 bases from V and 2 bases from J, leaving 13 bases between. Germline loops: CDR1 ENHRY, CDR2 SYGVKD. The CDR3 DNA is TGTGCCATCAGCGCCTGGGGGCACAACACCGGGGAGCTGTTTTTT. Its translation is CAISAWGHNTGELFF.

This chain links TRBV27 with TRBJ1-4; 8 nucleotides match TRBD1. This CDR3 has 16 amino acids. Germline assignment: CDR1 MNHEY and CDR2 SMNVEV (reference sequence). V dropped 4 bases and J dropped 6; count of bases not matched to a gene: 10. This CDR3 is CASSSSGTGWYEKLFF. The CDR3 coding sequence is TGTGCCAGCAGTTCTTCCGGGACAGGATGGTATGAAAAACTGTTTTTT.

The V gene is TRBV19, the J gene TRBJ1-1; TRBD1 aligns across 7 bases. The length of the CDR3 is 16 residues. The J segment lost 3 bases and the V segment lost 6 bases, leaving 13 bases of the junction unmatched. Looked up from germline, CDR1 is LNHDA and CDR2 is SQIVND (reference sequence). CDR3 DNA: TGTGCCAGTAGAGAGGGGGCGGATCTGCTGGACACTGAAGCTTTCTTT. It encodes CASREGADLLDTEAFF.

This chain connects TRBV20-1 to TRBJ2-5; D is unresolved. With 3 bases removed from V and 5 bases from J, the gap between germline ends came to 19 bases. The germline CDR1 and CDR2 sequences are DFQATT and SNEGSKA (reference sequence). The CDR3 has 15 residues. The CDR3 DNA reads TGCAGTGCTAGTCTTCTAGGAGAGGCCGGGGAGACCCAGTACTTC. Translating it yields CSASLLGEAGETQYF.

A single count supports this clone. This sequence joins TRBV3-1 (or the pseudogene TRBV3-2) and TRBJ2-4, with TRBD2 identical over 10 bases. The J segment lost 8 bases and the V segment lost 0 bases, leaving 7 bases of the junction unmatched. This CDR3 comprises 16 residues. Germline CDR1 LGHDT, CDR2 YNNKEL (reference sequence). CDR3: CASSQEGLARTDIQYF. DNA for the CDR3: TGTGCCAGCAGCCAAGAGGGACTAGCGCGTACGGACATTCAGTACTTC.

This rearrangement joins TRBV11-3 to TRBJ2-5, with D possibly being TRBD1 (7 bases). The length of the CDR3 is 14 residues. The germline V gene has CDR1 SGHNT and CDR2 YENEEA. V lost 5 bases and J 5 bases, leaving 15 bases between the germline ends. The CDR3 coding sequence is TGTGCCAGCAGCATGGACCCAGGGGGGGAGACCCAGTACTTC. Encoded protein: CASSMDPGGETQYF.

This sequence joins TRBV7-9 and TRBJ2-5, with D possibly matching TRBD2 (5 bases). In germline, CDR1 is SEHNR, CDR2 FQNEAQ (reference sequence). Trimming removed 5 bases at V and 2 bases at J, with 15 bases between. The CDR3 spans 15 residues. CDR3 coding DNA: TGTGCCAGCAGCCCCCCCCGGGAACCTCAAGAGACCCAGTACTTC. Translation gives CASSPPREPQETQYF.

The chain carries TRBV10-3 and TRBJ2-2; D perhaps matches TRBD2 (7 bases). Trimming pared 3 bases from V and 5 bases from J, leaving 19 bases between. There are 17 residues in the CDR3. In germline, CDR1 is ENHRY, CDR2 SYGVKD. CDR3 sequence: CAISEHDDGGQTGELFF. DNA of the CDR3: TGTGCCATCAGTGAACACGATGACGGGGGGCAAACCGGGGAGCTGTTTTTT.

V and J are TRBV19 and TRBJ2-7, with TRBD1 as a possible D gene (5 bases). CDR1 is LNHDA, CDR2 SQIVND, per germline (reference sequence). The CDR3 totals 14 residues. V lost 3 bases to trimming and J lost 0 bases, with 9 bases between them. In DNA form, the CDR3 reads TGTGCCAGTAGTATGACAGCCGTCTCCTACGAGCAGTACTTC. This sequence encodes CASSMTAVSYEQYF. The entire variable domain, with the rest obtained from reference TRBV19 and TRBJ2-7, is as follows: DGGITQSPKYLFRKEGQNVTLSCEQNLNHDAMYWYRQDPGQGLRLIYYSQIVNDFQKGDIAEGYSVSREKKESFPLTVTSAQKNPTAFYLCASSMTAVSYEQYFGPGTRLTVT.

The chain has TRBV18 and TRBJ2-1; 8 bases are shared with TRBD1. Per the germline V gene, CDR1 is KGHSH and CDR2 is LQKENI. The CDR3 totals 15 residues. V was pared by 8 bases and J by 5 bases, with 11 bases of the junction left unmatched. The CDR3 DNA reads TGTGCCAGCACACTGGACAGGGACTTCGACAATGAGCAGTTCTTC. Its protein product is CASTLDRDFDNEQFF.

This clone was seen a single time. J is TRBJ1-4 and V is TRBV2; TRBD1 agrees at 7 bases. V gave up 8 bases and J gave up 4 bases; unmatched junction bases: 10. The CDR3 covers 15 residues. CDR1 and CDR2 (germline): SNHLY, FYNNEI. The CDR3 nucleotides read TGTGCCAGCGGCAATACAGGGGCGAGTAATGAAAAACTGTTTTTT. Translated, it gives CASGNTGASNEKLFF.

This chain joins TRBV19 and TRBJ2-1; D gene ambiguous. CDR1 LNHDA and CDR2 SQIVND come from the germline V gene (reference sequence). V lost 7 bases to trimming and J lost 10 bases, with 23 bases between them. The CDR3 has 15 residues. In DNA form, the CDR3 reads TGTGCCAGTAACCCCACGGCGACTGTAGGAACGGAGCAGTTCTTC. This codes for CASNPTATVGTEQFF. The full variable domain, completed using reference TRBV19 and TRBJ2-1, is DGGITQSPKYLFRKEGQNVTLSCEQNLNHDAMYWYRQDPGQGLRLIYYSQIVNDFQKGDIAEGYSVSREKKESFPLTVTSAQKNPTAFYLCASNPTATVGTEQFFGPGTRLTVL.

The V gene is TRBV2, the J gene TRBJ1-1, with D maybe TRBD1 (6 bases). Germline values: CDR1 SNHLY, CDR2 FYNNEI. Trimming removed 7 bases from V and 0 bases from J, with 9 bases in between. This CDR3 has 13 amino acids. DNA of the CDR3: TGTGCCAGCAAAGGACAGATGAACACTGAAGCTTTCTTT. Encoded protein: CASKGQMNTEAFF.

V gene TRBV5-1 combines with J gene TRBJ2-3; 11 nucleotides line up with TRBD2. V shed 2 bases and J 0 bases; nucleotides not matched to a gene: 2. CDR3 length: 16 amino acids. Germline CDR1 and CDR2: SGHRS and YFSETQ. The CDR3 nucleotides read TGCGCCAGCAGCTTTGGGACTAGCGGAAGCACAGATACGCAGTATTTT. It encodes CASSFGTSGSTDTQYF.

The gene calls are TRBV27 and TRBJ1-1; D remains unclear. CDR1 is MNHEY, CDR2 SMNVEV, per germline (reference sequence). This CDR3 has 14 amino acids. With 3 bases removed from V and 1 base from J, the gap between germline ends came to 9 bases. CDR3 residues: CASSFLTGNTEAFF. The CDR3 nucleotides are TGTGCCAGCAGTTTCCTGACGGGGAACACTGAAGCTTTCTTT.

The chain joins TRBV6-5 to TRBJ1-1; 7 bases line up with TRBD1. This CDR3 has 15 amino acids. V lost 4 bases to trimming and J lost 1 base; unmatched junction nucleotides: 6. CDR1 is MNHEY and CDR2 is SVGAGI in the germline V gene. This CDR3 is CASSSRTGRNTEAFF. The CDR3 nucleotides are TGTGCCAGCAGTTCCCGGACAGGTCGGAACACTGAAGCTTTCTTT.

Only a few counts were recorded for this clone. This sequence joins TRBV21-1 and TRBJ2-1; TRBD2 reflects the table's D call only, with no check against the DNA. TRBV21-1 is given as a pseudogene. The CDR3 consists of 16 residues. In DNA, the CDR3 is TGTGCCAGCAGCAAAGAAATAGCGGGAGAGGACAATGAGCAGTTCTTC. Protein sequence: CASSKEIAGEDNEQFF.

The CDR3 region has the DNA TGTGCCAGCTCACAGGGACAGCCAAGCTCTGGAAACACCATATATTTT. This sequence encodes CASSQGQPSSGNTIYF. The J gene is TRBJ1-3, the V gene TRBV18, with TRBD1 identical over 7 bases. The germline V gene encodes CDR1 KGHSH and CDR2 LQKENI. V gave up 4 bases and J gave up 0 bases; unmatched junction bases: 6. The CDR3 is 16 amino acids.

J is TRBJ2-2 and V is TRBV11-2; tentative D call: TRBD2 (6 bases). V lost 8 bases, J lost 5 bases, and 12 bases lay in between. The V gene's germline CDR1 is SGHAT and CDR2 FQNNGV. The CDR3 is 13 amino acids. CDR3 sequence reads: CASASGVTGELFF. In nucleotides, the CDR3 is TGTGCCAGCGCCTCGGGGGTTACCGGGGAGCTGTTTTTT.

V and J are TRBV25-1 and TRBJ2-3, with 13 bases fitting TRBD2. This CDR3 comprises 15 residues. Unmatched junction bases numbered 5, after V lost 6 bases and J lost 5 bases. Germline assignment: CDR1 MGHDK and CDR2 SYGVNS. The CDR3 spells CASSPTSGRVDTQYF. In DNA form, the CDR3 reads TGTGCCAGCAGCCCCACTAGCGGGAGGGTAGATACGCAGTATTTT.

The chain employs TRBV19 and TRBJ2-1; TRBD2 agrees at 11 bases. V lost 10 bases, J lost 8 bases, and 10 bases stayed unmatched. Germline V lookup: CDR1 LNHDA, CDR2 SQIVND (reference sequence). The CDR3 is 14 amino acids. In nucleotides, the CDR3 is TGTGCCACCGGGACTAGCGGAAATCTGGATGAGCAGTTCTTC. Its protein product is CATGTSGNLDEQFF.

The V gene is TRBV7-9, the J gene TRBJ1-1; 9 bases are a match to TRBD1. The length of the CDR3 is 15 residues. The V gene's germline CDR1 is SEHNR and CDR2 FQNEAQ (reference sequence). Losses at the gene ends were 6 bases for V and 0 bases for J; bases not matched to a gene: 5. The CDR3 DNA reads as TGTGCCAGCAGTTCGACAGGGGGGTTGAACACTGAAGCTTTCTTT. This codes for CASSSTGGLNTEAFF.